This T cell receptor beta chain was obtained from a study of T-cell reconstitution after alpha-beta-depleted transplantation in children. Researchers prepared the TCRbeta library using unique molecular identifiers, the study reports. Each CDR3 protein is one row after TCRdb ran MiXCR on the PCR reads. The top ten clones hold 2% to 3% of a sample with approximately 350,000 distinct CDR3 sequences, about a tenth of them seen once. This clonotype was observed many times. This CDR3 contains 13 residues. Trimming took off 7 bases at V and 6 bases at J, with 15 bases between the two ends. This TCR came from a human donor who donated a stem cell graft to a child with acute lymphoblastic leukemia. This specimen consisted of PBMCs from the stem cell graft donor, obtained from the stem cell graft. This chain uses TRBV12-3 or TRBV12-4 with TRBJ1-2, with D perhaps matching TRBD1 (6 bases). The CDR3, as DNA: TGTGCCAGCACCGAACTACAGGGCCATGGCTACACCTTC. This sequence encodes CASTELQGHGYTF.